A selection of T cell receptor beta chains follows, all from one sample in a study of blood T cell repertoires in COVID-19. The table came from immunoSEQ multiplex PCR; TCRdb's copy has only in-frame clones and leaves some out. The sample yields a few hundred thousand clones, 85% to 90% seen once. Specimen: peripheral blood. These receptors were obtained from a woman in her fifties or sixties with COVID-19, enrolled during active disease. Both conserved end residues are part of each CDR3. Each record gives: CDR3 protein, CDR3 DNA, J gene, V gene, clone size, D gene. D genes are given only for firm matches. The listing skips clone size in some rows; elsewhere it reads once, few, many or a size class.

CDR3 protein: CASSSRRDSYTDTQYF
CDR3 DNA: TGTGCCAGCTCCAGCCGGAGGGACTCATACACAGATACGCAGTATTTT
J gene: TRBJ2-3
V gene: TRBV18
clone size: -
D gene: -

CDR3 protein: CASSRFSSGTSGGSYNEQFF
CDR3 DNA: TGTGCCAGCAGCCGGTTCTCGTCCGGGACTAGCGGGGGTTCCTACAATGAGCAGTTCTTC
J gene: TRBJ2-1
V gene: TRBV6-6
clone size: -
D gene: TRBD2

CDR3 protein: CAIPQWQGADGYTF
CDR3 DNA: TGTGCCATCCCCCAGTGGCAGGGGGCAGATGGCTACACCTTC
J gene: TRBJ1-2
V gene: TRBV6-5
clone size: -
D gene: TRBD1

CDR3 protein: CASSLAATRDYGYTF
CDR3 DNA: TGTGCCAGCAGCTTAGCAGCCACCAGGGACTATGGCTACACCTTC
J gene: TRBJ1-2
V gene: TRBV7-9
clone size: -
D gene: -

CDR3 protein: CASSYPARDEQFF
CDR3 DNA: TGTGCCAGCAGTTACCCGGCGAGGGATGAGCAGTTCTTC
J gene: TRBJ2-1
V gene: TRBV6-6
clone size: -
D gene: -

CDR3 protein: CASSLDGGMNTEAFF
CDR3 DNA: TGCGCCAGCAGCTTGGACGGGGGAATGAACACTGAAGCTTTCTTT
J gene: TRBJ1-1
V gene: TRBV5-1
clone size: -
D gene: -

CDR3 protein: CAISASSGANVLTF
CDR3 DNA: TGTGCCATCAGTGCCAGCTCTGGGGCCAACGTCCTGACTTTC
J gene: TRBJ2-6
V gene: TRBV10-3
clone size: -
D gene: -

CDR3 protein: CASSHTSGFPPYEQYF
CDR3 DNA: TGTGCCAGCAGCCATACTAGCGGGTTCCCCCCCTACGAGCAGTACTTC
J gene: TRBJ2-7
V gene: TRBV9
clone size: -
D gene: TRBD2

CDR3 protein: CASSLVRGPYTF
CDR3 DNA: TGTGCCAGCAGCTTAGTCAGGGGCCCCTACACCTTC
J gene: TRBJ1-2
V gene: TRBV7-2
clone size: -
D gene: -

CDR3 protein: CATSAINQPQHF
CDR3 DNA: TGTGCCACCAGCGCTATCAATCAGCCCCAGCATTTT
J gene: TRBJ1-5
V gene: TRBV15
clone size: -
D gene: -

CDR3 protein: CASSPGISETQYF
CDR3 DNA: TGTGCCAGCTCACCTGGCATCTCAGAGACCCAGTACTTC
J gene: TRBJ2-5
V gene: TRBV18
clone size: -
D gene: -

CDR3 protein: CASSSGLAGEIYEQYF
CDR3 DNA: TGCGCCAGCAGCTCGGGACTAGCGGGGGAGATTTACGAGCAGTACTTC
J gene: TRBJ2-7
V gene: TRBV5-1
clone size: -
D gene: TRBD2

CDR3 protein: CASSWSTNTGELFF
CDR3 DNA: TGTGCCAGCAGTTGGAGTACCAACACCGGGGAGCTGTTTTTT
J gene: TRBJ2-2
V gene: TRBV27
clone size: once
D gene: -

CDR3 protein: CATHYRGLSNQPQHF
CDR3 DNA: TGTGCCACCCACTACAGGGGGCTGAGCAATCAGCCCCAGCATTTT
J gene: TRBJ1-5
V gene: TRBV19
clone size: -
D gene: TRBD1

CDR3 protein: CAIKKTGADTEAFF
CDR3 DNA: TGTGCCATCAAGAAGACAGGGGCTGACACTGAAGCTTTCTTT
J gene: TRBJ1-1
V gene: TRBV10-3
clone size: -
D gene: TRBD1

CDR3 protein: CASSLGGQGSYEQYF
CDR3 DNA: TGTGCCAGCAGCTTGGGGGGACAGGGGTCCTACGAGCAGTACTTC
J gene: TRBJ2-7
V gene: TRBV5-4
clone size: -
D gene: TRBD1

CDR3 protein: CASSLTAVAGAGELFF
CDR3 DNA: TGTGCCAGCAGCTTGACTGCGGTAGCTGGTGCCGGGGAGCTGTTTTTT
J gene: TRBJ2-2
V gene: TRBV5-4
clone size: -
D gene: -

CDR3 protein: CASSRDYEGPQHF
CDR3 DNA: TGTGCCAGCAGCCGAGACTATGAGGGGCCCCAGCATTTT
J gene: TRBJ1-5
V gene: TRBV7-2
clone size: -
D gene: -

CDR3 protein: CASRTPGVRAEAFF
CDR3 DNA: TGTGCCAGCAGGACCCCAGGGGTACGCGCTGAAGCTTTCTTT
J gene: TRBJ1-1
V gene: TRBV27
clone size: -
D gene: -

CDR3 protein: CASSALTGFSNQPQHF
CDR3 DNA: TGCGCCAGCAGCGCGTTGACAGGGTTTAGCAATCAGCCCCAGCATTTT
J gene: TRBJ1-5
V gene: TRBV4-1
clone size: -
D gene: TRBD1

CDR3 protein: CASSLVLGTGELFF
CDR3 DNA: TGTGCCAGCAGCTTAGTCCTAGGCACCGGGGAGCTGTTTTTT
J gene: TRBJ2-2
V gene: TRBV13
clone size: -
D gene: -

CDR3 protein: CASSPAPQTTNEKLFF
CDR3 DNA: TGTGCCAGCAGCCCTGCTCCCCAGACAACTAATGAAAAACTGTTTTTT
J gene: TRBJ1-4
V gene: TRBV9
clone size: -
D gene: -

CDR3 protein: CASSLEGAGEQYF
CDR3 DNA: TGTGCCAGCAGCTTAGAGGGGGCCGGCGAGCAGTACTTC
J gene: TRBJ2-7
V gene: TRBV7-2
clone size: -
D gene: TRBD1

CDR3 protein: CASSLGLAGPTGELFF
CDR3 DNA: TGCGCCAGCAGCTTAGGACTAGCGGGGCCCACCGGGGAGCTGTTTTTT
J gene: TRBJ2-2
V gene: TRBV5-1
clone size: -
D gene: TRBD2

CDR3 protein: CASSPSGGDSYNEQFF
CDR3 DNA: TGTGCCAGCAGCCCTAGCGGGGGTGACTCCTACAATGAGCAGTTCTTC
J gene: TRBJ2-1
V gene: TRBV3-1/TRBV3-2
clone size: once
D gene: TRBD2

CDR3 protein: CASSISTGADTQYF
CDR3 DNA: TGTGCCAGCAGCATTTCAACAGGGGCAGATACGCAGTATTTT
J gene: TRBJ2-3
V gene: TRBV7-9
clone size: -
D gene: TRBD1

CDR3 protein: CSASSGIRTEAFF
CDR3 DNA: TGCAGTGCTAGTTCGGGAATCAGGACTGAAGCTTTCTTT
J gene: TRBJ1-1
V gene: TRBV20-1
clone size: once
D gene: -

CDR3 protein: CASSLGLTGGYTF
CDR3 DNA: TGTGCCAGCAGCTTGGGGCTAACGGGAGGCTACACCTTC
J gene: TRBJ1-2
V gene: TRBV5-5
clone size: -
D gene: -

CDR3 protein: CASSQVGGGSEAFF
CDR3 DNA: TGTGCCAGCAGCCAAGTGGGGGGGGGCTCTGAAGCTTTCTTT
J gene: TRBJ1-1
V gene: TRBV14
clone size: few
D gene: -

CDR3 protein: CASSTTGQGTYEQYF
CDR3 DNA: TGTGCCAGCTCAACTACCGGGCAGGGGACCTACGAGCAGTACTTC
J gene: TRBJ2-7
V gene: TRBV18
clone size: -
D gene: -

CDR3 protein: CASSQQGYGYTF
CDR3 DNA: TGTGCCAGCAGCCAACAGGGGTATGGCTACACCTTC
J gene: TRBJ1-2
V gene: TRBV6-4
clone size: once
D gene: TRBD1

CDR3 protein: CAISESGQALSYEQYF
CDR3 DNA: TGTGCCATCAGTGAGTCGGGACAGGCACTCTCCTACGAGCAGTACTTC
J gene: TRBJ2-7
V gene: TRBV10-3
clone size: -
D gene: TRBD1

CDR3 protein: CAWSVTGVGYTF
CDR3 DNA: TGTGCCTGGAGTGTGACAGGGGTGGGCTACACCTTC
J gene: TRBJ1-2
V gene: TRBV30
clone size: -
D gene: TRBD1

CDR3 protein: CASSVDSPGYTF
CDR3 DNA: TGTGCCAGCAGCGTGGACAGCCCTGGCTACACCTTC
J gene: TRBJ1-2
V gene: TRBV5-6
clone size: -
D gene: -

CDR3 protein: CASSLYPPDRGSGNTIYF
CDR3 DNA: TGTGCCAGCAGTTTATATCCCCCCGACAGGGGCTCTGGAAACACCATATATTTT
J gene: TRBJ1-3
V gene: TRBV27
clone size: -
D gene: TRBD1

CDR3 protein: CASRGGNQPQHF
CDR3 DNA: TGTGCCAGCAGAGGAGGCAATCAGCCCCAGCATTTT
J gene: TRBJ1-5
V gene: TRBV27
clone size: -
D gene: -

CDR3 protein: CAIGTGHIYEQYF
CDR3 DNA: TGTGCCATAGGTACAGGCCATATCTACGAGCAGTACTTC
J gene: TRBJ2-7
V gene: TRBV10-3
clone size: -
D gene: -

CDR3 protein: CASSSGTGSATNEKLFF
CDR3 DNA: TGTGCCAGCAGCTCCGGGACAGGGAGCGCAACTAATGAAAAACTGTTTTTT
J gene: TRBJ1-4
V gene: TRBV5-5
clone size: -
D gene: TRBD1

CDR3 protein: CASSEVGGNYEQYF
CDR3 DNA: TGTGCCAGCAGTGAAGTCGGGGGGAACTACGAGCAGTACTTC
J gene: TRBJ2-7
V gene: TRBV6-1
clone size: -
D gene: TRBD2

CDR3 protein: CASSLASGGATDTQYF
CDR3 DNA: TGTGCCAGCAGCTTAGCTAGCGGGGGGGCCACAGATACGCAGTATTTT
J gene: TRBJ2-3
V gene: TRBV7-3
clone size: -
D gene: TRBD2

CDR3 protein: CASSHWTLDNYGYTF
CDR3 DNA: TGCGCCAGCAGCCACTGGACTTTGGATAACTATGGCTACACCTTC
J gene: TRBJ1-2
V gene: TRBV4-3
clone size: -
D gene: -

CDR3 protein: CASSGLALQVNTEAFF
CDR3 DNA: TGTGCCAGTTCCGGGCTTGCCTTACAGGTGAACACTGAAGCTTTCTTT
J gene: TRBJ1-1
V gene: TRBV19
clone size: -
D gene: -

CDR3 protein: CASSRGARTDTQYF
CDR3 DNA: TGTGCCAGCAGCCGCGGGGCCCGCACAGATACGCAGTATTTT
J gene: TRBJ2-3
V gene: TRBV7-2
clone size: -
D gene: -

CDR3 protein: CASSHGQRSLSNYGYTF
CDR3 DNA: TGTGCCAGCAGCCACGGACAGAGGAGTCTTTCTAACTATGGCTACACCTTC
J gene: TRBJ1-2
V gene: TRBV9
clone size: -
D gene: -

CDR3 protein: CASSYAGGSGDTQYF
CDR3 DNA: TGTGCCAGCAGTTACGCGGGGGGGTCTGGAGATACGCAGTATTTT
J gene: TRBJ2-3
V gene: TRBV6-5
clone size: -
D gene: TRBD2

CDR3 protein: CASSLAPTRQPVF
CDR3 DNA: TGTGCCAGCAGCTTAGCTCCCACAAGACAGCCGGTCTTT
J gene: TRBJ1-1
V gene: TRBV11-1
clone size: -
D gene: -

CDR3 protein: CASTRTGEVAQPQHF
CDR3 DNA: TGTGCCAGCACCAGGACAGGGGAGGTTGCTCAGCCCCAGCATTTT
J gene: TRBJ1-5
V gene: TRBV6-6
clone size: -
D gene: TRBD1

CDR3 protein: CASSQDQGYGYTF
CDR3 DNA: TGCGCCAGCAGCCAAGACCAGGGTTATGGCTACACCTTC
J gene: TRBJ1-2
V gene: TRBV4-3
clone size: -
D gene: -

CDR3 protein: CASGRPRNTEAFF
CDR3 DNA: TGTGCCAGCGGCAGGCCGAGGAACACTGAAGCTTTCTTT
J gene: TRBJ1-1
V gene: TRBV5-5
clone size: -
D gene: -

CDR3 protein: CASSDGQVLNTEAFF
CDR3 DNA: TGTGCCAGCAGCGACGGACAGGTTTTGAACACTGAAGCTTTCTTT
J gene: TRBJ1-1
V gene: TRBV3-1/TRBV3-2
clone size: -
D gene: TRBD1

CDR3 protein: CASSRAPTGLSGNTIYF
CDR3 DNA: TGTGCCAGCAGTCGAGCCCCGACAGGACTCTCTGGAAACACCATATATTTT
J gene: TRBJ1-3
V gene: TRBV3-1/TRBV3-2
clone size: few
D gene: -

CDR3 protein: CAWSRTDSYGYTF
CDR3 DNA: TGTGCCTGGAGCCGAACAGACAGTTATGGCTACACCTTC
J gene: TRBJ1-2
V gene: TRBV30
clone size: few
D gene: -

CDR3 protein: CASSFQTGEGYTF
CDR3 DNA: TGTGCCAGCAGTTTTCAGACAGGGGAAGGCTACACCTTC
J gene: TRBJ1-2
V gene: TRBV12-3/TRBV12-4
clone size: -
D gene: TRBD1

CDR3 protein: CASSRRQLNTEAFF
CDR3 DNA: TGTGCCAGCAGCCGGCGGCAGTTGAACACTGAAGCTTTCTTT
J gene: TRBJ1-1
V gene: TRBV14
clone size: -
D gene: -

CDR3 protein: CASSLGLAVGEQFF
CDR3 DNA: TGTGCCAGCAGCTTAGGACTAGCAGTAGGTGAGCAGTTCTTC
J gene: TRBJ2-1
V gene: TRBV7-3
clone size: -
D gene: TRBD2

CDR3 protein: CASSRHRVSATNEKLFF
CDR3 DNA: TGTGCCAGCAGCCGACACAGGGTGTCAGCAACTAATGAAAAACTGTTTTTT
J gene: TRBJ1-4
V gene: TRBV7-9
clone size: -
D gene: -

CDR3 protein: CASSQDRGVGDTEAFF
CDR3 DNA: TGTGCCAGCAGCCAAGATAGGGGTGTAGGTGACACTGAAGCTTTCTTT
J gene: TRBJ1-1
V gene: TRBV14
clone size: -
D gene: -

CDR3 protein: CASARGQGPYGYTF
CDR3 DNA: TGTGCCAGTGCTAGGGGGCAGGGCCCCTATGGCTACACCTTC
J gene: TRBJ1-2
V gene: TRBV2
clone size: -
D gene: TRBD1

CDR3 protein: CASSRTDGYTF
CDR3 DNA: TGTGCCAGCAGCCGGACAGATGGCTACACCTTC
J gene: TRBJ1-2
V gene: TRBV28
clone size: -
D gene: -